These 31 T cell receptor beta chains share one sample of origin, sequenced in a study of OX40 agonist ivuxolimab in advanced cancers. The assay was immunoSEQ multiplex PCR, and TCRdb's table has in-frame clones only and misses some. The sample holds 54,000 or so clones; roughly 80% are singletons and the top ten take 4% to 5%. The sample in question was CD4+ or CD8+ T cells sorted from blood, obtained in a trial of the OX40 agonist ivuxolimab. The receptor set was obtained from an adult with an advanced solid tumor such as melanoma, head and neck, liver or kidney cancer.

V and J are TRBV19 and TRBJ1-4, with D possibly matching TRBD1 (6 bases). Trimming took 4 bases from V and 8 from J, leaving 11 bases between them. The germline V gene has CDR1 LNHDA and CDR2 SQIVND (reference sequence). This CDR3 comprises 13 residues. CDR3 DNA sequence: TGTGCCAGTAGTAACAGGGTTCGGGAAAAACTGTTTTTT. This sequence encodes CASSNRVREKLFF.

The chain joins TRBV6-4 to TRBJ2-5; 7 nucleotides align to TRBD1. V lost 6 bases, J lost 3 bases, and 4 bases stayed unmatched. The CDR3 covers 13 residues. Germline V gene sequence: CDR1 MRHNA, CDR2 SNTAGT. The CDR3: CASSRDSEETQYF. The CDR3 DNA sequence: TGTGCCAGCAGCAGGGACAGCGAAGAGACCCAGTACTTC.

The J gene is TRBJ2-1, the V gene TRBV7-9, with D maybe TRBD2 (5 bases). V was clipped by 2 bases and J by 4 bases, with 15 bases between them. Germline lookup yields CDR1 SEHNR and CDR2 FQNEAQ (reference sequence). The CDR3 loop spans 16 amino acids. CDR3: CASSLKGDRGYNEQFF. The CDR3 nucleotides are TGTGCCAGCAGCTTAAAGGGAGACCGGGGATACAATGAGCAGTTCTTC. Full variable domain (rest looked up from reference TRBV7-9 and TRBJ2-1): DTGVSQNPRHKITKRGQNVTFRCDPISEHNRLYWYRQTLGQGPEFLTYFQNEAQLEKSRLLSDRFSAERPKGSFSTLEIQRTEQGDSAMYLCASSLKGDRGYNEQFFGPGTRLTVL.

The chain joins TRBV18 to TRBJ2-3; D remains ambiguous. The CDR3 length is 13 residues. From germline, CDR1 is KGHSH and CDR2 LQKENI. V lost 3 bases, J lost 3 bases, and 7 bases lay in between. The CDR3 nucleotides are TGTGCCAGCTCACCCTTCCCAACAGATACGCAGTATTTT. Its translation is CASSPFPTDTQYF. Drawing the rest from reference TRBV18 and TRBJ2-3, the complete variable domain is NAGVMQNPRHLVRRRGQEARLRCSPMKGHSHVYWYRQLPEEGLKFMVYLQKENIIDESGMPKERFSAEFPKEGPSILRIQQVVRGDSAAYFCASSPFPTDTQYFGPGTRLTVL.

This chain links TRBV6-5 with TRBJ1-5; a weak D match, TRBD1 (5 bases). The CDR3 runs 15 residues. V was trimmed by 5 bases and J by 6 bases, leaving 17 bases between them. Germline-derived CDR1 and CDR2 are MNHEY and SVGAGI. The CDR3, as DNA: TGTGCCAGCAGTCCCGTGGGGGGGGTCGGTCAGCCCCAGCATTTT. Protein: CASSPVGGVGQPQHF.

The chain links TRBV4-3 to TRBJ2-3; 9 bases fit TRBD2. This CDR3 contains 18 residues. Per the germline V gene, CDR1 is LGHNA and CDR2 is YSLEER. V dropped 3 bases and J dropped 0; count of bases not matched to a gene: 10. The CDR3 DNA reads TGCGCCAGCAGCCAGGGCCCTCCCGGGACTAGCAGCACAGATACGCAGTATTTT. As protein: CASSQGPPGTSSTDTQYF.

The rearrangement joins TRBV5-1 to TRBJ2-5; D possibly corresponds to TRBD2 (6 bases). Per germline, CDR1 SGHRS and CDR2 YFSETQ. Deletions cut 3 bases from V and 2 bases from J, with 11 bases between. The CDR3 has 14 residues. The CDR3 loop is CASSSLGRQETQYF. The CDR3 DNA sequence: TGCGCCAGCAGCTCCCTCGGGAGACAAGAGACCCAGTACTTC. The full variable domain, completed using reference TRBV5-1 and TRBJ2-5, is KAGVTQTPRYLIKTRGQQVTLSCSPISGHRSVSWYQQTPGQGLQFLFEYFSETQRNKGNFPGRFSGRQFSNSRSEMNVSTLELGDSALYLCASSSLGRQETQYFGPGTRLLVL.

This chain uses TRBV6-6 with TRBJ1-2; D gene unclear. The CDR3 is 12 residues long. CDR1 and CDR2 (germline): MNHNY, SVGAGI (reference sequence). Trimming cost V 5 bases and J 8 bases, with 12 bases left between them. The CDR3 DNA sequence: TGTGCCAGCAGTGATACTGGACCCGGCTACACCTTC. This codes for CASSDTGPGYTF.

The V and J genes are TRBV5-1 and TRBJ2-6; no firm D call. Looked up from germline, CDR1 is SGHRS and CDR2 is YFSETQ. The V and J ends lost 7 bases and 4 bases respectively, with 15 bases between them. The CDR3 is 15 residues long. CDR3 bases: TGCGCCAGCGCCCTTTCAGTCTTCGGGGCCAACGTCCTGACTTTC. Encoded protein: CASALSVFGANVLTF.

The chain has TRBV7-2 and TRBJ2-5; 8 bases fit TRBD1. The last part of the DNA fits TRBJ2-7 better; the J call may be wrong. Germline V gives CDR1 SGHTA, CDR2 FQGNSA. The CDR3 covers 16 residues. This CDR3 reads CASSLATQGASYEQYF. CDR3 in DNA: TGTGCCAGCAGCTTAGCGACCCAGGGGGCTTCCTACGAGCAGTACTTC.

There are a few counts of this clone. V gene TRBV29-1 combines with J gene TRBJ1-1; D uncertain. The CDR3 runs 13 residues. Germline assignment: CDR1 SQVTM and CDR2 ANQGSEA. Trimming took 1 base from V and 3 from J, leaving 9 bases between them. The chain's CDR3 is CSVEAVGDTEAFF. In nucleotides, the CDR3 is TGCAGCGTTGAAGCAGTCGGCGACACTGAAGCTTTCTTT.

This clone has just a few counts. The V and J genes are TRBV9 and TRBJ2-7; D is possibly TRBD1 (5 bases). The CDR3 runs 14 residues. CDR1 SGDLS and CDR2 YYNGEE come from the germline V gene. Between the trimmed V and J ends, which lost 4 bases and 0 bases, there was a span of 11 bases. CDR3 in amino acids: CASSRAGHSYEQYF. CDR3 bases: TGTGCCAGCAGCCGGGCAGGGCACTCCTACGAGCAGTACTTC.

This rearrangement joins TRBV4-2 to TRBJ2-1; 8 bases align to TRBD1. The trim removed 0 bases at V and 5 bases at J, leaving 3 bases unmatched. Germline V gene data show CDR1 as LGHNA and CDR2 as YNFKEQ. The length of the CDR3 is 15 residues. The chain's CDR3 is CASSQDGTGNNEQFF. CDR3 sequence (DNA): TGTGCCAGCAGCCAAGATGGGACAGGCAACAATGAGCAGTTCTTC.

CDR3 in amino acids: CASSPRSQLAGTDTQYF. In DNA form, the CDR3 reads TGTGCCAGTAGCCCACGGTCTCAGCTAGCGGGCACAGATACGCAGTATTTT. This sequence joins TRBV19 and TRBJ2-3, with 7 nucleotides matching TRBD2. This CDR3 is 17 amino acids long. CDR1 and CDR2 from the germline V gene are LNHDA and SQIVND (reference sequence). The junction had 13 bases not matched to a gene; V was cut back by 6 bases and J by 1 base.

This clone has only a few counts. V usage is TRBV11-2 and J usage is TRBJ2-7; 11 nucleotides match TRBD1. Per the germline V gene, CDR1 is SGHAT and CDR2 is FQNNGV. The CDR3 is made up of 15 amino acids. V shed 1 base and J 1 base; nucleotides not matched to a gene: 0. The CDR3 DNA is TGTGCCAGCAGCTTAGGGGACAGGGGGTCCTACGAGCAGTACTTC. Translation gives CASSLGDRGSYEQYF.

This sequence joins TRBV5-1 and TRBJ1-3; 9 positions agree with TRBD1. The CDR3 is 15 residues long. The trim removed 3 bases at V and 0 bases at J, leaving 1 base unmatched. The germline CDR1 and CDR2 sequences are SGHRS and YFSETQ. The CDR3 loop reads CASSWTGDSGNTIYF. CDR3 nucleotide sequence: TGCGCCAGCAGCTGGACAGGGGACTCTGGAAACACCATATATTTT.

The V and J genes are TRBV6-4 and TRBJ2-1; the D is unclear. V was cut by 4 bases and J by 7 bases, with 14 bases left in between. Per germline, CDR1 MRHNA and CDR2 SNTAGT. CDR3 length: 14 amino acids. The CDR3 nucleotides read TGTGCCAGCAGTGCCGACCCCTCATCTAATGAGCAGTTCTTC. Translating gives CASSADPSSNEQFF.

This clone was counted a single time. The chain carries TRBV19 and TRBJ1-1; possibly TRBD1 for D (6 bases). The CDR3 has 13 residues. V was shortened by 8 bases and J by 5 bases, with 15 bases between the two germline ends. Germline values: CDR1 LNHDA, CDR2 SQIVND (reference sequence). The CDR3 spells CASRYNQGTEAFF. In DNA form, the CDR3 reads TGTGCCAGTCGCTACAACCAGGGGACTGAAGCTTTCTTT.

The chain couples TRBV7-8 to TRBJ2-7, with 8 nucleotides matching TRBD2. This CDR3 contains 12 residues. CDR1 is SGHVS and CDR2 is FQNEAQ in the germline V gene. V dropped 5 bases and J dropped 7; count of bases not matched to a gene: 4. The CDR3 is CASSPGLVEQYF. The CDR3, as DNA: TGTGCCAGCAGCCCGGGACTAGTAGAGCAGTACTTC.

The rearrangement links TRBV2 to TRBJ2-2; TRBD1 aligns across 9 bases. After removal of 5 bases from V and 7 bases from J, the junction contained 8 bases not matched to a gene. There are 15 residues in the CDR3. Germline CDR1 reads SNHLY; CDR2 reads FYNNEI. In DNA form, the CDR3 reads TGTGCCAGCAGTCCGGGACAGGGTCTTGTCGGGGAGCTGTTTTTT. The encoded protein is CASSPGQGLVGELFF.

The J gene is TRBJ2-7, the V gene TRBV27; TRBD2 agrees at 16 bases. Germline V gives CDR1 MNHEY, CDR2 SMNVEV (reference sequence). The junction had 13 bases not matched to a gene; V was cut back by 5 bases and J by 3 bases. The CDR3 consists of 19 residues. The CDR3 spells CASSMGLAGGSGGLYEQYF. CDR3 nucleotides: TGTGCCAGCAGTATGGGACTAGCGGGAGGGTCGGGAGGGCTCTACGAGCAGTACTTC.

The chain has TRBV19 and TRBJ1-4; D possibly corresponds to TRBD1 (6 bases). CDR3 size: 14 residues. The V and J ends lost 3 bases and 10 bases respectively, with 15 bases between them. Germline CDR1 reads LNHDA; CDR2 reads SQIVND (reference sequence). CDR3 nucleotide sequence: TGTGCCAGTAGTATGTCGGGGGGCGTTGGAAAACTGTTTTTT. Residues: CASSMSGGVGKLFF.

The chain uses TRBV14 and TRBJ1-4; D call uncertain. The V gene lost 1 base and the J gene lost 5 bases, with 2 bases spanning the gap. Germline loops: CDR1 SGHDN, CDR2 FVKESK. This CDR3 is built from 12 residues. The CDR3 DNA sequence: TGTGCCAGCAGCCAAGTGAATGAAAAACTGTTTTTT. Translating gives CASSQVNEKLFF.

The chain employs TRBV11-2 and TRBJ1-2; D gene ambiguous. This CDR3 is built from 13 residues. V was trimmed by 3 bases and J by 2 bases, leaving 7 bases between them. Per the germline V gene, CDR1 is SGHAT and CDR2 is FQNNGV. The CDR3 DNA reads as TGTGCCAGCAGCTTGAGGGAGAACTATGGCTACACCTTC. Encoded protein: CASSLRENYGYTF.

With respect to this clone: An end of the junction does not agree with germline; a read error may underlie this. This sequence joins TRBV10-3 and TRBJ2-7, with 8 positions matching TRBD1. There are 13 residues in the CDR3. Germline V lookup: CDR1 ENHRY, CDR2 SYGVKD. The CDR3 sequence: CASSAGTGIRLDF. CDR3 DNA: TGTGCCAGCAGTGCCGGGACAGGCATCCGTTTAGACTTC.

The CDR3 sequence is CASSPSRQGMEAFF. The CDR3 nucleotides read TGTGCCAGCAGCCCCAGCCGACAGGGCATGGAAGCTTTCTTT. The chain uses TRBV7-2 and TRBJ1-1; 7 bases are a match to TRBD1. Germline CDR1 is SGHTA and CDR2 is FQGNSA. With 5 bases clipped from V and 8 bases from J, the junction kept 11 bases outside the gene matches. This CDR3 has 14 residues.

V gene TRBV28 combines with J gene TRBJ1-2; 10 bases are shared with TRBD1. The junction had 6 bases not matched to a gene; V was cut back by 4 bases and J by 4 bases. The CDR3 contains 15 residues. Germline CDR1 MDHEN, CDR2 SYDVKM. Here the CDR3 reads CASSWRGQGRYGYTF. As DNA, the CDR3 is TGTGCCAGCAGTTGGCGGGGACAGGGGCGCTATGGCTACACCTTC.

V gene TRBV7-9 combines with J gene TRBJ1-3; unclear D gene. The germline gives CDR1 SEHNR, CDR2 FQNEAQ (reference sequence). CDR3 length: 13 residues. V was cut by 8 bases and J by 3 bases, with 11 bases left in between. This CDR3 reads CASSAAGGNTIYF. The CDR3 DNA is TGTGCCAGCTCGGCGGCGGGTGGAAACACCATATATTTT.

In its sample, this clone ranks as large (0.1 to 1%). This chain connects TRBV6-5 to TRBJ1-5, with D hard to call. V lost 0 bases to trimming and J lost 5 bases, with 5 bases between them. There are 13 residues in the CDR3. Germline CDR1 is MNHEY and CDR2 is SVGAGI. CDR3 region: CASSYSRDQPQHF. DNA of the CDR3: TGTGCCAGCAGTTACTCGAGGGATCAGCCCCAGCATTTT.

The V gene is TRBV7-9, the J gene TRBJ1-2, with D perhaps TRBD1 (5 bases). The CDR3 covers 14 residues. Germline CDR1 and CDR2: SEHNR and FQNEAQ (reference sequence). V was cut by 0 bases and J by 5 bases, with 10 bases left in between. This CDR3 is CASSLASGGYGYTF. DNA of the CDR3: TGTGCCAGCAGCTTAGCGTCGGGGGGTTATGGCTACACCTTC.

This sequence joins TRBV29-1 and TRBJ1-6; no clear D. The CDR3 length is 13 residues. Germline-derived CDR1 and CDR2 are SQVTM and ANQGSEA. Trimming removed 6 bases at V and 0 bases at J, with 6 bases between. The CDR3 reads CSVGSSYNSPLHF. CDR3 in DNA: TGCAGCGTGGGAAGCTCCTATAATTCACCCCTCCACTTT. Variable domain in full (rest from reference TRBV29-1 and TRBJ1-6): SAVISQKPSRDICQRGTSLTIQCQVDSQVTMMFWYRQQPGQSLTLIATANQGSEATYESGFVIDKFPISRPNLTFSTLTVSNMSPEDSSIYLCSVGSSYNSPLHFGNGTRLTVT.